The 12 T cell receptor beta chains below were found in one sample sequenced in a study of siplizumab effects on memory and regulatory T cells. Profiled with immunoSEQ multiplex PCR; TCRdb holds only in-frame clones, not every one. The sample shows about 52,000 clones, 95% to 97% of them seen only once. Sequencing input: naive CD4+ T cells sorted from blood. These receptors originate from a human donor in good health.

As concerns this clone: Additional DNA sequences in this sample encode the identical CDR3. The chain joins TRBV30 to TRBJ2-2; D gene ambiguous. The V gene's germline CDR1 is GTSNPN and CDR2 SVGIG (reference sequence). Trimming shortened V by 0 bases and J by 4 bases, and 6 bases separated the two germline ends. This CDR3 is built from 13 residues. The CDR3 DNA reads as TGTGCCTGGAGTGTACGTCTCACCGGGGAGCTGTTTTTT. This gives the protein CAWSVRLTGELFF.

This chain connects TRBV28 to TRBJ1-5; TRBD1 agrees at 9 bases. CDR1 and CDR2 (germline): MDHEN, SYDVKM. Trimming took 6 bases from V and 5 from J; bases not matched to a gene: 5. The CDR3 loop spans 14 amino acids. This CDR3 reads CASRQDRGYQPQHF. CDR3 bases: TGTGCCAGCAGACAGGACAGGGGTTATCAGCCCCAGCATTTT.

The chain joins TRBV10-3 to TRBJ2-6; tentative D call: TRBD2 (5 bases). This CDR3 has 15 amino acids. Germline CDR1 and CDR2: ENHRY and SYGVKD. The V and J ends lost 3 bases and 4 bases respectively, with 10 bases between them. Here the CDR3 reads CAISDRESGANVLTF. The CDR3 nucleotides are TGTGCCATCAGTGACCGGGAATCAGGGGCCAACGTCCTGACTTTC.

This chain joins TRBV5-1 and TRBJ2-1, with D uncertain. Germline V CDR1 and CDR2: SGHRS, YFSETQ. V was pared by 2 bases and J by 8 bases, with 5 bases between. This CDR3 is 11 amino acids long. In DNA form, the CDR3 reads TGCGCCAGCAGCTTTGTTTATGAGCAGTTCTTC. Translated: CASSFVYEQFF.

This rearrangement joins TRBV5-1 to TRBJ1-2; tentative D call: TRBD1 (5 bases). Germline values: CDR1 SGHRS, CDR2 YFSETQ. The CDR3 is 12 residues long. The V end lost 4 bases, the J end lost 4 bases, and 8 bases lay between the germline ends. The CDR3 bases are TGCGCCAGCAGCCTTGGGGCCTATGGCTACACCTTC. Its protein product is CASSLGAYGYTF.

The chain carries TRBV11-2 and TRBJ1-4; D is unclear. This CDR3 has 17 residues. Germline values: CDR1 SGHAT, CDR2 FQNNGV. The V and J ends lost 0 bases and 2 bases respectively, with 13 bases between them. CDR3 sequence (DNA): TGTGCCAGCAGCTTAGATGCGGGAGGGCTGACTAATGAAAAACTGTTTTTT. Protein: CASSLDAGGLTNEKLFF.

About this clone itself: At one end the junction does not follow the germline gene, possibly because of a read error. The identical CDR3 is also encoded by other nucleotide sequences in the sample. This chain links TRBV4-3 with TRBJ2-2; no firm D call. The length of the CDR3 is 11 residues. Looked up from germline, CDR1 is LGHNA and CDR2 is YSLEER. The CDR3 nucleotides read TGCGCCAGCAGTCAAGTGGGGGAGCTGTTTTTT. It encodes CASSQVGELFF.

The CDR3 loop reads CASSARTERRTDTQYF. The CDR3 DNA follows: TGTGCCAGCAGCGCGCGTACGGAGCGCCGCACAGATACGCAGTATTTT. This sequence joins TRBV9 and TRBJ2-3; D uncertain. V lost 3 bases and J lost 1, with 15 bases in between. The CDR3 is 16 residues long. Per the germline V gene, CDR1 is SGDLS and CDR2 is YYNGEE.

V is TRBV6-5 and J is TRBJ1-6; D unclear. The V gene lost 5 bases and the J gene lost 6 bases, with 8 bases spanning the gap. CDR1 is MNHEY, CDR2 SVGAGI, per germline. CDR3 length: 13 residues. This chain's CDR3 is CASSPRGNSPLHF. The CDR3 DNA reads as TGTGCCAGCAGTCCCCGGGGTAATTCACCCCTCCACTTT.

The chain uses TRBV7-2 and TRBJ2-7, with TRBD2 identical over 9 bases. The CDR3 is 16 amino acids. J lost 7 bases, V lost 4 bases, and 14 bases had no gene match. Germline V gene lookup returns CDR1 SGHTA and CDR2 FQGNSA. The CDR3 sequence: CASSSPSAGGPQEQYF. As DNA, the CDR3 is TGTGCCAGCAGCTCCCCATCGGCGGGAGGGCCTCAAGAGCAGTACTTC.

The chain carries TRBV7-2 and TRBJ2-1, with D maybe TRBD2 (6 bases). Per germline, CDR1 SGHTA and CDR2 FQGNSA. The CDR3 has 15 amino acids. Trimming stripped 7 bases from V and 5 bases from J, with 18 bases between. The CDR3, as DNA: TGTGCCAGCACGAGGGGAGGCAAGGGGCACAATGAGCAGTTCTTC. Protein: CASTRGGKGHNEQFF. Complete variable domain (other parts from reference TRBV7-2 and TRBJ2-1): GAGVSQSPSNKVTEKGKDVELRCDPISGHTALYWYRQSLGQGLEFLIYFQGNSAPDKSGLPSDRFSAERTGGSVSTLTIQRTQQEDSAVYLCASTRGGKGHNEQFFGPGTRLTVL.

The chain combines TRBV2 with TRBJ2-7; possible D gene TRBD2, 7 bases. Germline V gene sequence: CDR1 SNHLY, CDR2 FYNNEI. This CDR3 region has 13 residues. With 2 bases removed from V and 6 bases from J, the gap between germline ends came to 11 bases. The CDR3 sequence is CASSERGAGEQYF. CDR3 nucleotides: TGTGCCAGCAGTGAACGGGGGGCCGGCGAGCAGTACTTC.